This T cell receptor beta chain is from a study of T-cell memory formation after mild COVID-19. Study-wide points: CM and EM subsets held most contracting CD4+ clones; EMRA held CD8+ ones. Second-wave clones with a day 37 peak had unconfirmed SARS-CoV-2 specificity. Certain responding clones were present in pre-infection memory, suggesting participation of cross-reactive memory.

Germline V lookup: CDR1 MNHEY, CDR2 SVGAGI. The CDR3 spans 16 residues. Trimming cost V 0 bases and J 6 bases; bases outside gene matches: 6. The table lists this clonotype with a few counts. Its antigen is unknown. Constant-segment-primed 5'RACE gave TCR alpha and TCR beta cDNA libraries with sample barcodes and UMIs. TCRdb re-analysed the 5' RACE reads in MiXCR, keeping a single row per CDR3 protein. The sample has hundreds of thousands of distinct CDR3 sequences; around 27% are singletons. The rearrangement joins TRBV6-5 to TRBJ2-1; 9 bases line up with TRBD2. The clonotype was recovered from an adult woman who had mild COVID-19 (a few samples of this study predate the infection). Cell type and time point are not known. Material: PBMCs or a T cell subset sorted from them (not recorded which). CDR3 nucleotide sequence: TGTGCCAGCAGTTACTCAGGCGGGGGGGTACTCAATGAGCAGTTCTTC. Residues: CASSYSGGGVLNEQFF.